These 9 T cell receptor beta chains came from one sample sequenced in a study of T cell responses to AZD1222 COVID-19 vaccine. Here immunoSEQ multiplex PCR was the method, and the copy in TCRdb shows in-frame clones only, minus some. The table records over 150,000 clones, 85% to 95% of them present only once. The input for sequencing was peripheral blood, taken 28 days after the second AZD1222 dose. All receptors derive from an adult who received the AZD1222 COVID-19 vaccine.

The rearrangement joins TRBV7-9 to TRBJ1-2, with 9 positions matching TRBD1. The J segment lost 6 bases and the V segment lost 5 bases, leaving 4 bases of the junction unmatched. Germline lookup yields CDR1 SEHNR and CDR2 FQNEAQ (reference sequence). This CDR3 is 13 amino acids long. The CDR3 reads CASSRDRANGYTF. The CDR3 coding sequence is TGTGCCAGCAGCAGGGACAGGGCAAATGGCTACACCTTC.

The gene calls are TRBV7-2 and TRBJ2-2; D uncertain. Per the germline V gene, CDR1 is SGHTA and CDR2 is FQGNSA. This CDR3 region has 16 residues. Trimming shortened V by 6 bases and J by 1 base, and 15 bases separated the two germline ends. CDR3 residues: CASRRRVDLNTGELFF. CDR3 in DNA: TGTGCCAGCAGACGTAGGGTGGATTTGAACACCGGGGAGCTGTTTTTT.

This chain joins TRBV9 and TRBJ2-3; D is uncertain. The V gene lost 0 bases and the J gene lost 2 bases, with 10 bases spanning the gap. There are 15 residues in the CDR3. Germline loops: CDR1 SGDLS, CDR2 YYNGEE. The CDR3 here is CASSVGALLTDTQYF. In DNA, the CDR3 is TGTGCCAGCAGCGTAGGGGCGCTGCTCACAGATACGCAGTATTTT.

The V call is TRBV30, the J call TRBJ1-5; D is possibly TRBD1 (6 bases). Per the germline V gene, CDR1 is GTSNPN and CDR2 is SVGIG (reference sequence). The V gene lost 6 bases and the J gene lost 6 bases, with 15 bases spanning the gap. The CDR3 has 13 amino acids. The CDR3 DNA is TGTGCCTGCTCGGGAAGGGGGTTTCAGCCCCAGCATTTT. This gives the protein CACSGRGFQPQHF.

The chain employs TRBV24-1 and TRBJ2-1; unclear D gene. V lost 5 bases, J lost 5 bases, and 12 bases lay in between. CDR1 is KGHDR, CDR2 SFDVKD, per germline. The CDR3 extends over 14 amino acids. The CDR3 protein is CATSVKASNNEQFF. In DNA form, the CDR3 reads TGTGCCACCAGTGTAAAGGCTAGTAACAATGAGCAGTTCTTC.

The V gene is TRBV6-5, the J gene TRBJ1-2, with D perhaps TRBD1 (5 bases). The CDR3 loop spans 14 amino acids. V was trimmed by 5 bases and J by 2 bases, leaving 12 bases between them. Germline loops: CDR1 MNHEY, CDR2 SVGAGI. The CDR3 coding sequence is TGTGCCAGCAGTCACGGGACTGCAAACTATGGCTACACCTTC. Its protein is CASSHGTANYGYTF.

The V call is TRBV28, the J call TRBJ1-1; D call uncertain. The germline CDR1 and CDR2 sequences are MDHEN and SYDVKM. The germline V and J ends were trimmed by 5 bases and 3 bases, with 10 bases remaining between them. The CDR3 runs to 13 residues. The CDR3 nucleotides are TGTGCCAGCAGTCCTGAGACTCACACTGAAGCTTTCTTT. Its protein is CASSPETHTEAFF.

The gene calls are TRBV6-5 and TRBJ2-7; D gene ambiguous. The V gene's germline CDR1 is MNHEY and CDR2 SVGAGI. V lost 6 bases to trimming and J lost 3 bases, with 9 bases between them. CDR3 length: 12 residues. The CDR3 DNA follows: TGTGCCAGCAGGACGCTCTACTACGAGCAGTACTTC. Protein: CASRTLYYEQYF.

The chain employs TRBV10-1 and TRBJ1-5; 10 positions match TRBD1. The CDR3 extends over 14 amino acids. V shed 5 bases, J shed 5 bases, and the junction held 3 bases outside the gene matches. Germline V gives CDR1 WNHNN, CDR2 SYGVQD (reference sequence). The CDR3 DNA follows: TGCGCCAGCAGTCCGGACAGGGGGGATCAGCCCCAGCATTTT. Translating it yields CASSPDRGDQPQHF.